This passage covers 30 T cell receptor beta chains from one sample sequenced in a study of blood T cell repertoires in COVID-19. TCRdb keeps only in-frame clones here, not all; method: immunoSEQ multiplex PCR. The top ten clones hold approximately 8% of a sample with 150,000 to 200,000 clones, around four fifths of them seen once. The sample was PBMCs or T cells enriched from blood (not recorded which). The receptors shown here come from a woman between 45 and 65 years old who had recovered from COVID-19.

The genes are TRBV7-3 and TRBJ2-2; D perhaps matches TRBD2 (7 bases). The V gene lost 2 bases and the J gene lost 6 bases, with 10 bases spanning the gap. Germline V CDR1 and CDR2: SGHTA, FQGTGA. This CDR3 comprises 14 residues. The CDR3 DNA sequence: TGTGCCAGCAGCTTAGGGAGGGGGTCCGGGGAGCTGTTTTTT. Amino acid sequence: CASSLGRGSGELFF.

This chain connects TRBV11-2 to TRBJ2-3; 7 bases match TRBD1. The CDR3 covers 17 residues. V was pared by 2 bases and J by 6 bases, with 14 bases of the junction left unmatched. Germline assignment: CDR1 SGHAT and CDR2 FQNNGV. Written as DNA, the CDR3 is TGTGCCAGCAGCTTATTTCTAAGGGGGCCCCAGGGGGATACGCAGTATTTT. The encoded protein is CASSLFLRGPQGDTQYF.

This sequence joins TRBV5-1 and TRBJ2-3, with a weak D call TRBD2 (6 bases). The CDR3 has 16 amino acids. The germline CDR1 and CDR2 sequences are SGHRS and YFSETQ. Trimming stripped 3 bases from V and 3 bases from J, with 17 bases between. CDR3 protein: CASSYQGRERTDTQYF. CDR3 in DNA: TGCGCCAGCAGCTATCAAGGTCGGGAGCGGACAGATACGCAGTATTTT.

The chain joins TRBV28 to TRBJ2-5; D is possibly TRBD2 (5 bases). V was shortened by 3 bases and J by 4 bases, with 9 bases between the two germline ends. The CDR3 extends over 13 amino acids. Germline V gives CDR1 MDHEN, CDR2 SYDVKM. Here the CDR3 DNA reads TGTGCCAGCAGTTTCGGTGGAGGAGAGACCCAGTACTTC. Protein: CASSFGGGETQYF.

In DNA form, the CDR3 reads TGTGCCAGCAGCTTAGGTAGTCCTAACTATGGCTACACCTTC. Translating it yields CASSLGSPNYGYTF. The chain links TRBV7-8 to TRBJ1-2; D not certain. This CDR3 comprises 14 residues. Trimming removed 1 base from V and 0 bases from J, with 6 bases in between. CDR1 SGHVS and CDR2 FQNEAQ come from the germline V gene.

This chain links TRBV27 with TRBJ2-3; a possible D gene is TRBD2 (5 bases). This CDR3 has 15 amino acids. Germline CDR1 reads MNHEY; CDR2 reads SMNVEV (reference sequence). V was cut by 6 bases and J by 4 bases, with 17 bases left in between. CDR3 sequence (DNA): TGTGCCAGCAGCTTGGTCGGGCTAGCATCAGATACGCAGTATTTT. It yields the protein CASSLVGLASDTQYF.

This clone has just one count. The V call is TRBV15, the J call TRBJ1-2; D not certain. The germline V and J ends were trimmed by 3 bases and 4 bases, with 6 bases remaining between them. This CDR3 has 12 residues. Germline CDR1 is LNHNV and CDR2 is YYDKDF (reference sequence). CDR3 nucleotide sequence: TGTGCCACCAGCAGGGCGGGCTATGGCTACACCTTC. It codes for CATSRAGYGYTF.

This rearrangement joins TRBV20-1 to TRBJ1-1; D might be TRBD1 (5 bases). CDR3 size: 11 residues. Trimming removed 7 bases from V and 5 bases from J, with 11 bases in between. Looked up from germline, CDR1 is DFQATT and CDR2 is SNEGSKA (reference sequence). CDR3 in amino acids: CSVSPGTEAFF. The CDR3 bases are TGCAGTGTTAGTCCAGGGACTGAAGCTTTCTTT.

This chain joins TRBV27 and TRBJ1-2, with D possibly being TRBD1 (5 bases). The CDR3 spans 12 residues. Trimming removed 5 bases at V and 7 bases at J, with 11 bases between. CDR1 is MNHEY and CDR2 is SMNVEV in the germline V gene (reference sequence). The CDR3 reads CASSPGGVGYTF. The CDR3, as DNA: TGTGCCAGCAGTCCTGGGGGGGTTGGCTACACCTTC.

The chain carries TRBV6-5 and TRBJ1-1, with D possibly being TRBD1 (5 bases). V was shortened by 2 bases and J by 5 bases, with 6 bases between the two germline ends. The CDR3 covers 12 residues. CDR1 and CDR2 (germline): MNHEY, SVGAGI. The CDR3 sequence: CASSYGGTEAFF. Here the CDR3 DNA reads TGTGCCAGCAGTTACGGGGGGACTGAAGCTTTCTTT.

This sequence joins TRBV20-1 and TRBJ2-5; the match to TRBD2 covers 8 bases. Germline V CDR1 and CDR2: DFQATT, SNEGSKA (reference sequence). This CDR3 has 14 residues. Losses at the gene ends were 3 bases for V and 2 bases for J; bases not matched to a gene: 5. The CDR3 DNA is TGCAGTGCTAGTTCCAAGCGGGAGCAAGAGACCCAGTACTTC. Protein sequence: CSASSKREQETQYF.

V gene TRBV2 combines with J gene TRBJ2-1, with 10 bases that match TRBD1. The trim removed 11 bases at V and 8 bases at J, leaving 9 bases unmatched. Germline-derived CDR1 and CDR2 are SNHLY and FYNNEI. The CDR3 has 13 residues. The CDR3 reads CAGGRDRGDEQFF. CDR3 bases: TGTGCCGGGGGGAGGGACAGGGGTGATGAGCAGTTCTTC.

The chain couples TRBV5-1 to TRBJ1-3, with TRBD1 identical over 10 bases. The CDR3 runs 12 residues. Germline values: CDR1 SGHRS, CDR2 YFSETQ. With 4 bases clipped from V and 11 bases from J, the junction kept 3 bases outside the gene matches. The CDR3 sequence is CASSEGQGSIYF. Written as DNA, the CDR3 is TGCGCCAGCAGCGAGGGACAGGGGTCCATATATTTT.

The rearrangement uses TRBV18 and TRBJ2-7, with 7 bases matching TRBD1. V lost 5 bases, J lost 7 bases, and 8 bases stayed unmatched. This CDR3 contains 13 residues. Germline CDR1 and CDR2: KGHSH and LQKENI. The CDR3 spells CASSTGDSREQYF. CDR3 DNA sequence: TGTGCCAGCTCAACCGGGGACAGTCGAGAGCAGTACTTC.

The J gene is TRBJ1-1, the V gene TRBV6-5; D gene unclear. V lost 7 bases and J lost 8, with 11 bases in between. Germline V gives CDR1 MNHEY, CDR2 SVGAGI. This CDR3 comprises 11 residues. The CDR3 loop reads CASTLTSEAFF. Written as DNA, the CDR3 is TGTGCCAGCACCCTAACCTCGGAAGCTTTCTTT.

The V gene is TRBV19, the J gene TRBJ1-2; the match to TRBD1 covers 8 bases. V dropped 4 bases and J dropped 8; count of bases not matched to a gene: 0. This CDR3 comprises 11 residues. Germline-derived CDR1 and CDR2 are LNHDA and SQIVND (reference sequence). Written as DNA, the CDR3 is TGTGCCAGTAGTAGGGACAGGGGCTACACCTTC. Protein: CASSRDRGYTF. The variable domain in full, completed from reference TRBV19 and TRBJ1-2, reads DGGITQSPKYLFRKEGQNVTLSCEQNLNHDAMYWYRQDPGQGLRLIYYSQIVNDFQKGDIAEGYSVSREKKESFPLTVTSAQKNPTAFYLCASSRDRGYTFGSGTRLTVV.

The CDR3 DNA follows: TGTGCCAGCAGCCAATGGCGGGGTCCTGAAGCTTTCTTT. Translating gives CASSQWRGPEAFF. The rearrangement joins TRBV3-1 (or the pseudogene TRBV3-2) to TRBJ1-1; D gene unclear. This CDR3 comprises 13 residues. Trimming took 2 bases from V and 6 from J, leaving 10 bases between them. CDR1 and CDR2 (germline): LGHDT, YNNKEL (reference sequence).

The J gene is TRBJ1-1, the V gene TRBV7-9; 7 nucleotides line up with TRBD1. Germline CDR1 SEHNR, CDR2 FQNEAQ (reference sequence). The V gene end was trimmed by 5 bases and the J gene end by 0 bases; junction bases not matched to a gene: 6. The CDR3 covers 15 residues. The CDR3 sequence is CASSGRQGMNTEAFF. The CDR3, as DNA: TGTGCCAGCAGCGGAAGACAGGGTATGAACACTGAAGCTTTCTTT.

The rearrangement uses TRBV24-1 and TRBJ2-2, with D perhaps TRBD1 (5 bases). There are 16 residues in the CDR3. Between the trimmed V and J ends, which lost 1 base and 4 bases, there was a span of 12 bases. CDR1 is KGHDR, CDR2 SFDVKD, per germline. The CDR3 here is CATSDLGQGGTGELFF. CDR3 nucleotide sequence: TGTGCCACCAGTGATTTAGGCCAGGGTGGCACCGGGGAGCTGTTTTTT.

The chain employs TRBV7-9 and TRBJ2-3; the D is unclear. Germline loops: CDR1 SEHNR, CDR2 FQNEAQ (reference sequence). The V end lost 5 bases, the J end lost 4 bases, and 16 bases lay between the germline ends. This CDR3 has 15 amino acids. This CDR3 reads CASSPLPSFADTQYF. The CDR3 coding sequence is TGTGCCAGCAGCCCCCTCCCGTCGTTCGCAGATACGCAGTATTTT.

The CDR3 protein is CASSYRGANEQFF. The DNA of the CDR3 is TGTGCCAGCAGCTACCGTGGAGCAAATGAGCAGTTCTTC. The chain couples TRBV7-3 to TRBJ2-1, with D hard to call. The CDR3 length is 13 residues. The V gene's germline CDR1 is SGHTA and CDR2 FQGTGA. V lost 4 bases and J 7 bases, leaving 11 bases between the germline ends.

The chain recombines TRBV7-2 with TRBJ1-2; D might be TRBD1 (6 bases). Germline CDR1 and CDR2: SGHTA and FQGNSA. The length of the CDR3 is 15 residues. Trimming took off 4 bases at V and 8 bases at J, with 20 bases between the two ends. DNA for the CDR3: TGTGCCAGCAGCTATTACAGGGATTCAGGGGAAGGCTACACCTTC. It yields the protein CASSYYRDSGEGYTF. Full variable domain (rest looked up from reference TRBV7-2 and TRBJ1-2): GAGVSQSPSNKVTEKGKDVELRCDPISGHTALYWYRQSLGQGLEFLIYFQGNSAPDKSGLPSDRFSAERTGGSVSTLTIQRTQQEDSAVYLCASSYYRDSGEGYTFGSGTRLTVV.

The rearrangement uses TRBV6-5 and TRBJ1-5; a weak D match, TRBD1 (6 bases). Trimming took off 7 bases at V and 6 bases at J, with 19 bases between the two ends. Germline-derived CDR1 and CDR2 are MNHEY and SVGAGI. This CDR3 has 15 residues. The CDR3 region has the DNA TGTGCCAGCACCGAAGGGGGGGGTAATGGTCAGCCCCAGCATTTT. It specifies CASTEGGGNGQPQHF.

The rearrangement links TRBV7-8 to TRBJ2-7; 9 bases are shared with TRBD1. Germline V gene sequence: CDR1 SGHVS, CDR2 FQNEAQ. V lost 5 bases to trimming and J lost 1 base; unmatched junction nucleotides: 9. The CDR3 length is 16 residues. In DNA form, the CDR3 reads TGTGCCAGCAGCCTACCCTCGGGACAGGGATCCTACGAGCAGTACTTC. Translated: CASSLPSGQGSYEQYF.

The chain couples TRBV28 to TRBJ1-2; 10 positions match TRBD1. The CDR3 has 15 amino acids. Trimming took 2 bases from V and 8 from J; bases not matched to a gene: 8. Germline V gene lookup returns CDR1 MDHEN and CDR2 SYDVKM. In DNA form, the CDR3 reads TGTGCCAGCAGTTTAAGGCCGGGACAGGGGCCCGGCTACACCTTC. Translating gives CASSLRPGQGPGYTF.

The chain recombines TRBV9 with TRBJ2-3; TRBD2 might be the D (6 bases). CDR3 length: 15 amino acids. Germline-derived CDR1 and CDR2 are SGDLS and YYNGEE. Trimming cost V 4 bases and J 8 bases, with 20 bases left between them. The CDR3 here is CASSPGTGSFSTQYF. The CDR3 DNA is TGTGCCAGCAGCCCGGGGACTGGCTCGTTTTCTACGCAGTATTTT. Drawing the rest from reference TRBV9 and TRBJ2-3, the complete variable domain is DSGVTQTPKHLITATGQRVTLRCSPRSGDLSVYWYQQSLDQGLQFLIQYYNGEERAKGNILERFSAQQFPDLHSELNLSSLELGDSALYFCASSPGTGSFSTQYFGPGTRLTVL.

The chain is built from TRBV5-1 and TRBJ2-7; 7 nucleotides line up with TRBD2. CDR3 length equals 14 residues. Germline loops: CDR1 SGHRS, CDR2 YFSETQ. The V gene end was trimmed by 1 base and the J gene end by 6 bases; junction bases not matched to a gene: 7. The CDR3 DNA reads as TGCGCCAGCAGCTTGAATAGCGGGCTCGGCGAGCAGTACTTC. Its translation is CASSLNSGLGEQYF.

The chain combines TRBV12-5 with TRBJ2-3; 7 nucleotides match TRBD2. Germline V gene data show CDR1 as LGHNT and CDR2 as FRNRAP. Losses at the gene ends were 0 bases for V and 0 bases for J; bases not matched to a gene: 6. This CDR3 region has 17 residues. In nucleotides, the CDR3 is TGTGCTAGTGGTTTGGTATCCAGAGCGGGGAGCACAGATACGCAGTATTTT. It translates to CASGLVSRAGSTDTQYF.

CDR3 bases: TGTGCCAGCCGCCTTTTGACAGGGGGAGGTACTGAAGCTTTCTTT. Amino acids: CASRLLTGGGTEAFF. The chain couples TRBV2 to TRBJ1-1; the match to TRBD1 covers 9 bases. V lost 8 bases and J lost 5; bases outside the gene matches: 12. Germline V gene lookup returns CDR1 SNHLY and CDR2 FYNNEI. The CDR3 has 15 amino acids.

The V call is TRBV7-2, the J call TRBJ1-4, with a weak D call TRBD1 (5 bases). The V end was cut by 3 bases, the J end by 8 bases, with 13 bases between. The CDR3 covers 14 residues. Germline V CDR1 and CDR2: SGHTA, FQGNSA. The CDR3 sequence: CASSLDIGREKLFF. CDR3 DNA sequence: TGTGCCAGCAGCTTGGACATCGGTCGAGAAAAACTGTTTTTT.